The 2 T cell receptor beta chains in this list originate from one sample, sequenced in a study of blood T cell repertoires in COVID-19. TCRdb's table, derived via immunoSEQ multiplex PCR, lists solely in-frame clones and lacks some. This sample carries around 170,000 clones, 74% of them seen once, and the ten largest clones take 3%. Sequencing used peripheral blood. All receptors come from a woman of 80 years or more with acute or convalescent COVID-19.

V and J are TRBV24-1 and TRBJ2-3; D gene ambiguous. The CDR3 runs 14 residues. The V end was cut by 1 base, the J end by 3 bases, with 7 bases between. Germline V lookup: CDR1 KGHDR, CDR2 SFDVKD. CDR3 loop: CATSDLRGTDTQYF. The CDR3 DNA sequence: TGTGCCACCAGTGATTTAAGAGGAACAGATACGCAGTATTTT.

The chain employs TRBV18 and TRBJ1-4; weak D call: TRBD1 (5 bases). In germline, CDR1 is KGHSH, CDR2 LQKENI. V was clipped by 4 bases and J by 8 bases, with 17 bases between them. The CDR3 loop spans 15 amino acids. The CDR3 DNA is TGTGCCAGCTCACTAAGGGGATCGGTGGGCGAAAAACTGTTTTTT. It translates to CASSLRGSVGEKLFF.